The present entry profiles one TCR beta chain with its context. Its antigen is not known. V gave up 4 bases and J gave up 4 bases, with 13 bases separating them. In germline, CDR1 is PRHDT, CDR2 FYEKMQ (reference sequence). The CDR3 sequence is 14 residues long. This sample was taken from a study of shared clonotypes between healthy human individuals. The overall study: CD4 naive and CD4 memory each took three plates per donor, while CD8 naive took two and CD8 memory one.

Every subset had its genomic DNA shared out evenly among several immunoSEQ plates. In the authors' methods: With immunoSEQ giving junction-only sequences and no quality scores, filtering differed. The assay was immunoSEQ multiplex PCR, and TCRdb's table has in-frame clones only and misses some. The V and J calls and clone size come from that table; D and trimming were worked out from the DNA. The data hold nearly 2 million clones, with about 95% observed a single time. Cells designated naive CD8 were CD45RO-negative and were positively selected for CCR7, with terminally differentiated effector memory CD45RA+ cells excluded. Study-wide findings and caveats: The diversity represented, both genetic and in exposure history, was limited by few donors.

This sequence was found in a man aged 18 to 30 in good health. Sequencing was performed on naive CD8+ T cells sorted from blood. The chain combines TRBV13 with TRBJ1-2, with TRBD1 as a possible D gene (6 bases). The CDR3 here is CASSSQGMVYGYTF. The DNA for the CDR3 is TGTGCCAGCAGCTCCCAGGGGATGGTCTATGGCTACACCTTC.